This is a list of T cell receptor beta chains from one sample in a study of technical replicates of blood from several donors. Libraries were prepared by immunoSEQ multiplex PCR; TCRdb keeps only in-frame clonotypes and omits some of them. The data show over 65,000 clones, around 94% seen once. Input material: T cells isolated from PBMCs. These receptors originate from a human donor in good health. CDR3s include the opening cysteine and the closing phenylalanine or tryptophan. Each record gives: CDR3 protein, CDR3 DNA, V gene, clone size, D gene, J gene. The D gene is left open where the match is weak. Some rows have no size entry. The others give once, few or many, or a class for an expanded clone.

CDR3 protein: CASSPRTGSNEQFF
CDR3 DNA: TGTGCCAGCAGCCCTCGGACAGGGAGCAATGAGCAGTTCTTC
V gene: TRBV7-6
clone size: -
D gene: TRBD1
J gene: TRBJ2-1

CDR3 protein: CASSSQGARDSPLHF
CDR3 DNA: TGTGCCAGCAGCTCACAGGGGGCTCGCGATTCACCCCTCCACTTT
V gene: TRBV7-9
clone size: -
D gene: TRBD1
J gene: TRBJ1-6

CDR3 protein: CASSFPSGGSYNEQFF
CDR3 DNA: TGCGCCAGCAGCTTTCCTAGCGGGGGGTCCTACAATGAGCAGTTCTTC
V gene: TRBV4-1
clone size: -
D gene: TRBD2
J gene: TRBJ2-1

CDR3 protein: CASSLAGQGKNSYEQYF
CDR3 DNA: TGCGCCAGCAGCTTGGCGGGACAGGGAAAAAACTCCTACGAGCAGTACTTC
V gene: TRBV5-1
clone size: -
D gene: TRBD1
J gene: TRBJ2-7

CDR3 protein: CASSLVSGQTNQPQHF
CDR3 DNA: TGTGCCAGCAGCTTAGTGAGTGGGCAGACCAATCAGCCCCAGCATTTT
V gene: TRBV7-8
clone size: -
D gene: -
J gene: TRBJ1-5

CDR3 protein: CASSARGQGSYEQYF
CDR3 DNA: TGTGCCAGCAGCGCGAGGGGACAGGGGTCCTACGAGCAGTACTTC
V gene: TRBV9
clone size: -
D gene: TRBD1
J gene: TRBJ2-7

CDR3 protein: CASSPLGQDYGYTF
CDR3 DNA: TGTGCCAGCTCACCTTTGGGACAGGACTATGGCTACACCTTC
V gene: TRBV18
clone size: -
D gene: TRBD1
J gene: TRBJ1-2

CDR3 protein: CASYRFQETQYF
CDR3 DNA: TGTGCCAGCTATCGCTTCCAGGAGACCCAGTACTTC
V gene: TRBV6-5
clone size: once
D gene: -
J gene: TRBJ2-5

CDR3 protein: CASSTGQGGMNTEAFF
CDR3 DNA: TGTGCCAGCAGCACAGGACAGGGCGGAATGAACACTGAAGCTTTCTTT
V gene: TRBV27
clone size: -
D gene: TRBD1
J gene: TRBJ1-1

CDR3 protein: CAWGTDATGANVLTF
CDR3 DNA: TGTGCCTGGGGGACAGATGCAACTGGGGCCAACGTCCTGACTTTC
V gene: TRBV30
clone size: -
D gene: TRBD1
J gene: TRBJ2-6

CDR3 protein: CASSDQRRINEQFF
CDR3 DNA: TGTGCCAGCAGTGACCAGAGGCGGATAAATGAGCAGTTCTTC
V gene: TRBV2
clone size: -
D gene: -
J gene: TRBJ2-1

CDR3 protein: CASSSTSGGNEQFF
CDR3 DNA: TGTGCCAGCAGCTCCACTAGCGGGGGCAATGAGCAGTTCTTC
V gene: TRBV7-2
clone size: -
D gene: TRBD2
J gene: TRBJ2-1

CDR3 protein: CASSLENVGGLRNEQYF
CDR3 DNA: TGCGCCAGCAGCTTGGAAAATGTAGGAGGGTTACGCAACGAGCAGTACTTC
V gene: TRBV5-1
clone size: -
D gene: -
J gene: TRBJ2-7

CDR3 protein: CASSSLGQGARTEAFF
CDR3 DNA: TGTGCCAGCAGTTCCCTGGGACAGGGGGCACGGACTGAAGCTTTCTTT
V gene: TRBV6-6
clone size: -
D gene: TRBD1
J gene: TRBJ1-1

CDR3 protein: CASSLARGTGGGYTF
CDR3 DNA: TGTGCCAGCAGCTTGGCCAGAGGGACAGGGGGTGGCTACACCTTC
V gene: TRBV5-6
clone size: -
D gene: TRBD1
J gene: TRBJ1-2

CDR3 protein: CASSSIRGLVTGEAFF
CDR3 DNA: TGTGCCAGCAGCTCGATACGGGGTTTGGTCACGGGTGAAGCTTTCTTT
V gene: TRBV7-9
clone size: -
D gene: -
J gene: TRBJ1-1

CDR3 protein: CASSYRQGDYPNTGELFF
CDR3 DNA: TGCGCCAGCAGCTACCGACAGGGGGATTACCCGAACACCGGGGAGCTGTTTTTT
V gene: TRBV5-1
clone size: once
D gene: TRBD1
J gene: TRBJ2-2

CDR3 protein: CASSWGRDYEQYF
CDR3 DNA: TGTGCCAGCAGCTGGGGGAGGGACTACGAGCAGTACTTC
V gene: TRBV5-6
clone size: -
D gene: TRBD2
J gene: TRBJ2-7

CDR3 protein: CASSPRQGSLYGYTF
CDR3 DNA: TGTGCCAGCAGCCCCAGGCAGGGTTCACTCTATGGCTACACCTTC
V gene: TRBV5-6
clone size: -
D gene: -
J gene: TRBJ1-2

CDR3 protein: CASHIGAGRGETQYF
CDR3 DNA: TGTGCCAGCCATATAGGGGCGGGACGAGGAGAGACCCAGTACTTC
V gene: TRBV6-1
clone size: once
D gene: -
J gene: TRBJ2-5

CDR3 protein: CASSLGGQYYEQYF
CDR3 DNA: TGCGCCAGCAGCTTGGGGGGACAATACTACGAGCAGTACTTC
V gene: TRBV5-1
clone size: -
D gene: -
J gene: TRBJ2-7

CDR3 protein: CASSKVPGGQETQYF
CDR3 DNA: TGTGCCAGCAGCAAAGTTCCCGGGGGACAAGAGACCCAGTACTTC
V gene: TRBV21-1
clone size: -
D gene: -
J gene: TRBJ2-5

CDR3 protein: CASSRTGPLYEGTDLGGYTF
CDR3 DNA: TGCGCCAGCAGCCGGACAGGGCCACTGTATGAAGGGACGGACTTAGGTGGCTACACCTTC
V gene: TRBV5-1
clone size: -
D gene: TRBD1
J gene: TRBJ1-2

CDR3 protein: CASSAGTGDPRVLTPLHF
CDR3 DNA: TGTGCCAGCAGTGCCGGGACAGGGGATCCCAGGGTCCTTACACCCCTCCACTTT
V gene: TRBV9
clone size: -
D gene: TRBD1
J gene: TRBJ1-6

CDR3 protein: CASVPSAQETQYF
CDR3 DNA: TGCGCCAGCGTCCCTAGCGCACAAGAGACCCAGTACTTC
V gene: TRBV10-2
clone size: -
D gene: -
J gene: TRBJ2-5

CDR3 protein: CASSGRIRAGANVLTF
CDR3 DNA: TGTGCCAGCAGCGGGAGGATCAGGGCTGGGGCCAACGTCCTGACTTTC
V gene: TRBV21-1
clone size: -
D gene: -
J gene: TRBJ2-6

CDR3 protein: CASSRNSGTSGQETQYF
CDR3 DNA: TGCGCCAGTAGTAGAAATTCGGGGACTAGCGGGCAAGAGACCCAGTACTTC
V gene: TRBV5-1
clone size: -
D gene: TRBD2
J gene: TRBJ2-5

CDR3 protein: CASSSDSSYEPQHF
CDR3 DNA: TGTGCCAGCAGTTCGGACAGTAGCTATGAGCCCCAGCATTTT
V gene: TRBV7-2
clone size: -
D gene: -
J gene: TRBJ1-5

CDR3 protein: CASRDPKRTLAITF
CDR3 DNA: TGTGCCAGTAGAGACCCGAAAAGGACTCTAGCCATCACCTTC
V gene: TRBV19
clone size: -
D gene: -
J gene: TRBJ1-2

CDR3 protein: CASSMNPTGRFYEQYF
CDR3 DNA: TGTGCCAGTAGTATGAACCCGACAGGGCGCTTCTACGAGCAGTACTTC
V gene: TRBV19
clone size: once
D gene: TRBD1
J gene: TRBJ2-7

CDR3 protein: CASTRTSGDYNEQFF
CDR3 DNA: TGTGCCAGCACCCGGACTAGCGGTGACTACAATGAGCAGTTCTTC
V gene: TRBV7-9
clone size: -
D gene: TRBD2
J gene: TRBJ2-1

CDR3 protein: CASSYSTGIGANVLTF
CDR3 DNA: TGTGCCAGCAGTTACTCGACAGGGATCGGGGCCAACGTCCTGACTTTC
V gene: TRBV6-6
clone size: -
D gene: TRBD1
J gene: TRBJ2-6

CDR3 protein: CASSLEEGAPNTEAFF
CDR3 DNA: TGCGCCAGCAGCTTGGAAGAGGGGGCGCCGAACACTGAAGCTTTCTTT
V gene: TRBV5-1
clone size: -
D gene: TRBD1
J gene: TRBJ1-1

CDR3 protein: CASSQLGRRVNEQFF
CDR3 DNA: TGTGCCAGCAGCCAATTAGGAAGGAGGGTCAATGAGCAGTTCTTC
V gene: TRBV4-2
clone size: -
D gene: -
J gene: TRBJ2-1

CDR3 protein: CASGAGTPGQGGSGNTIYF
CDR3 DNA: TGTGCCAGCGGTGCAGGAACCCCGGGCCAGGGCGGCTCTGGAAACACCATATATTTT
V gene: TRBV6-4
clone size: -
D gene: -
J gene: TRBJ1-3

CDR3 protein: CASSSGSGGPSSYNEQFF
CDR3 DNA: TGTGCCAGCAGCTCCGGTAGCGGGGGGCCGAGCTCCTACAATGAGCAGTTCTTC
V gene: TRBV14
clone size: -
D gene: TRBD2
J gene: TRBJ2-1

CDR3 protein: CASRVIQGAGTEAFF
CDR3 DNA: TGTGCCAGCAGGGTTATACAGGGGGCTGGCACTGAAGCTTTCTTT
V gene: TRBV28
clone size: few
D gene: TRBD1
J gene: TRBJ1-1

CDR3 protein: CASSPDTIYEQYF
CDR3 DNA: TGTGCCAGCAGCCCCGACACAATCTACGAGCAGTACTTC
V gene: TRBV5-6
clone size: -
D gene: -
J gene: TRBJ2-7

CDR3 protein: CARRRSYEQYF
CDR3 DNA: TGTGCCCGAAGGAGGTCTTACGAGCAGTACTTC
V gene: TRBV6-5
clone size: once
D gene: -
J gene: TRBJ2-7

CDR3 protein: CASSLVRFWTSVSTYEQYF
CDR3 DNA: TGTGCCAGCAGCTTAGTTAGGTTTTGGACTAGTGTATCTACCTACGAGCAGTACTTC
V gene: TRBV7-6
clone size: -
D gene: TRBD2
J gene: TRBJ2-7

CDR3 protein: CASSFLARSYNEQFF
CDR3 DNA: TGTGCCAGCAGTTTTCTAGCCCGATCCTACAATGAGCAGTTCTTC
V gene: TRBV28
clone size: -
D gene: -
J gene: TRBJ2-1

CDR3 protein: CASSPPGVDTEAFF
CDR3 DNA: TGTGCCAGCTCACCACCAGGGGTAGACACTGAAGCTTTCTTT
V gene: TRBV18
clone size: -
D gene: -
J gene: TRBJ1-1

CDR3 protein: CASWTPNPNEKLFF
CDR3 DNA: TGTGCCAGCTGGACACCAAACCCCAATGAAAAACTGTTTTTT
V gene: TRBV19
clone size: once
D gene: -
J gene: TRBJ1-4

CDR3 protein: CASSLEAGTGSSPLHF
CDR3 DNA: TGCGCCAGCAGCTTGGAGGCAGGGACAGGCAGTTCACCCCTCCACTTT
V gene: TRBV5-1
clone size: -
D gene: TRBD1
J gene: TRBJ1-6